A single sample is the source of the 20 T cell receptor beta chains below, sequenced in a study of shared clonotypes between healthy human individuals. Here immunoSEQ multiplex PCR was the method, and the copy in TCRdb shows in-frame clones only, minus some. This table has under 1,100,000 clones, 78% appearing once. What was sequenced was memory CD4+ T cells from PBMCs. The subset here: CD45RA-negative fraction. These receptors all stem from a man aged 18 to 29 in good health. Some clones in this sample may be carry-over from other donors' samples.

V is TRBV18 and J is TRBJ1-1, with 8 bases that match TRBD1. With V trimmed by 5 bases and J by 5 bases, 19 bases remained unmatched. The CDR3 is 18 amino acids. Germline loops: CDR1 KGHSH, CDR2 LQKENI. The CDR3 DNA reads TGTGCCAGCTCATCCACCCTTCTTTGGACAGGGCAGGGAACTGAAGCTTTCTTT. Its translation is CASSSTLLWTGQGTEAFF. The full variable domain, rest sourced from reference TRBV18 and TRBJ1-1, is NAGVMQNPRHLVRRRGQEARLRCSPMKGHSHVYWYRQLPEEGLKFMVYLQKENIIDESGMPKERFSAEFPKEGPSILRIQQVVRGDSAAYFCASSSTLLWTGQGTEAFFGQGTRLTVV.

The gene calls are TRBV6-6 and TRBJ1-2; 10 positions match TRBD1. With 0 bases clipped from V and 1 base from J, the junction kept 2 bases outside the gene matches. Germline lookup yields CDR1 MNHNY and CDR2 SVGAGI (reference sequence). CDR3 length: 16 residues. CDR3: CASSYSGDRGNYGYTF. CDR3 bases: TGTGCCAGCAGTTACTCGGGGGACAGGGGTAACTATGGCTACACCTTC.

The chain recombines TRBV28 with TRBJ1-2; 9 positions match TRBD1. Germline trimming cut 7 bases from V and 4 bases from J; bases unmatched to any gene: 4. The CDR3 consists of 13 residues. Germline values: CDR1 MDHEN, CDR2 SYDVKM. The CDR3 DNA reads TGTGCCAGCACCGTGACAGGGGGCTATGGCTACACCTTC. It specifies CASTVTGGYGYTF.

The chain recombines TRBV10-3 with TRBJ2-3, with D perhaps TRBD2 (6 bases). Germline loops: CDR1 ENHRY, CDR2 SYGVKD. Trimming left V 6 bases short and J 6 bases short, with 10 bases between. The CDR3 sequence is 12 residues long. Written as DNA, the CDR3 is TGTGCCATCAGGGAGGCGGGGGATACGCAGTATTTT. Its translation: CAIREAGDTQYF.

On this clone itself: A much larger clonotype is one base distant, so this may be a read error. Other DNA sequences of this sample code for an identical CDR3. The chain combines TRBV30 with TRBJ1-3; D possibly corresponds to TRBD1 (6 bases). The V gene's germline CDR1 is GTSNPN and CDR2 SVGIG (reference sequence). This CDR3 is built from 15 residues. The CDR3 sequence: CAWSKIRGSGNTIYF. The CDR3 DNA is TGTGCTTGGAGCAAGATCAGGGGCTCTGGAAACACCATATATTTT.

V and J are TRBV5-1 and TRBJ2-2; D is unclear. Germline V CDR1 and CDR2: SGHRS, YFSETQ. V dropped 4 bases and J dropped 1 base, with 8 bases sitting between them. The CDR3 consists of 14 residues. CDR3 in DNA: TGCGCCAGCAGCGTGCTAGGGAACACCGGGGAGCTGTTTTTT. This codes for CASSVLGNTGELFF.

V and J are TRBV7-8 and TRBJ2-7; 8 positions agree with TRBD1. V dropped 3 bases and J dropped 6; count of bases not matched to a gene: 4. CDR1 and CDR2 from the germline V gene are SGHVS and FQNEAQ. The CDR3 covers 13 residues. CDR3 sequence: CASSFGTGREQYF. The DNA for the CDR3 is TGTGCCAGCAGCTTCGGGACAGGACGCGAGCAGTACTTC.

Details on this clone: Other DNA sequences in the sample encode the same CDR3. CDR3 protein: CSAPPRETQYF. CDR3 coding DNA: TGCAGTGCCCCCCCTCGGGAGACCCAGTACTTC. The chain links TRBV20-1 to TRBJ2-5; D gene unclear. The germline V gene has CDR1 DFQATT and CDR2 SNEGSKA (reference sequence). Trimming took 6 bases from V and 5 from J, leaving 10 bases between them. CDR3 length: 11 residues.

V is TRBV28 and J is TRBJ1-3; 8 nucleotides align to TRBD1. V dropped 6 bases and J dropped 4; count of bases not matched to a gene: 8. The CDR3 sequence is 15 residues long. Germline V gene data show CDR1 as MDHEN and CDR2 as SYDVKM. For the CDR3, the DNA is TGTGCCAGCAGCCCTCCGGACAGGGCCGGAAACACCATATATTTT. Protein: CASSPPDRAGNTIYF.

The chain joins TRBV30 to TRBJ1-2; D not resolved. The CDR3 runs 12 residues. Germline values: CDR1 GTSNPN, CDR2 SVGIG (reference sequence). The V end lost 0 bases, the J end lost 7 bases, and 9 bases lay between the germline ends. CDR3 DNA sequence: TGTGCCTGGAGTGTATCGGGGTTTGGCTACACCTTC. It yields the protein CAWSVSGFGYTF.

In DNA form, the CDR3 reads TGTGCCAGCAGAGTCCGCGGGAGGGATCCCGGGGAGCTGTTTTTT. As protein: CASRVRGRDPGELFF. This chain joins TRBV6-1 and TRBJ2-2; 9 bases align to TRBD2. V trimming: 6 bases; J trimming: 6 bases; junction bases outside the gene matches: 8. The CDR3 runs to 15 residues. Germline V gene sequence: CDR1 MNHNS, CDR2 SASEGT.

In DNA form, the CDR3 reads TGTGCCAGCAGCCCCCGACTAGCTCGCCTCAATGAGCAGTTCTTC. This gives the protein CASSPRLARLNEQFF. J is TRBJ2-1 and V is TRBV11-3; 7 positions match TRBD2. Per the germline V gene, CDR1 is SGHNT and CDR2 is YENEEA. The CDR3 consists of 15 residues. V lost 5 bases, J lost 6 bases, and 10 bases stayed unmatched.

The chain links TRBV19 to TRBJ1-5; a weak D match, TRBD1 (5 bases). V was trimmed by 3 bases and J by 0 bases, leaving 18 bases between them. The CDR3 covers 18 residues. The germline gives CDR1 LNHDA, CDR2 SQIVND (reference sequence). This chain's CDR3 is CASSIPPGRSYSNQPQHF. The CDR3 region has the DNA TGTGCCAGTAGTATCCCCCCGGGACGGAGCTATAGCAATCAGCCCCAGCATTTT.

The chain carries TRBV4-3 and TRBJ2-1; D ambiguous. This CDR3 contains 15 residues. V was cut by 1 base and J by 0 bases, with 7 bases left in between. Germline CDR1 LGHNA, CDR2 YSLEER. The CDR3 is CASSQVLSSYNEQFF. The CDR3 region has the DNA TGCGCCAGCAGCCAAGTACTCAGCTCCTACAATGAGCAGTTCTTC.

The CDR3 sequence is CASSLLPPAFGNTIYF. CDR3 in DNA: TGTGCCAGCAGCTTACTACCCCCAGCCTTTGGAAACACCATATATTTT. The chain has TRBV7-8 and TRBJ1-3; D gene unclear. The CDR3 covers 16 residues. CDR1 is SGHVS and CDR2 is FQNEAQ in the germline V gene. Trimming left V 2 bases short and J 3 bases short, with 14 bases between.

The V gene is TRBV7-6, the J gene TRBJ2-1, with 10 bases that match TRBD1. J lost 6 bases, V lost 5 bases, and 4 bases had no gene match. CDR1 is SGHVS, CDR2 FNYEAQ, per germline. The CDR3 is made up of 14 amino acids. CDR3 bases: TGTGCCAGCAGCACTCGGACAGGGGGCAATGAGCAGTTCTTC. Protein: CASSTRTGGNEQFF. Complete variable domain (other parts from reference TRBV7-6 and TRBJ2-1): GAGVSQSPRYKVTKRGQDVALRCDPISGHVSLYWYRQALGQGPEFLTYFNYEAQQDKSGLPNDRFSAERPEGSISTLTIQRTEQRDSAMYRCASSTRTGGNEQFFGPGTRLTVL.

The chain uses TRBV6-5 and TRBJ2-7; D is perhaps TRBD2 (5 bases). V was cut by 1 base and J by 7 bases, with 11 bases left in between. CDR1 is MNHEY, CDR2 SVGAGI, per germline. This CDR3 is 13 amino acids long. CDR3 residues: CASSYWRTGEQYF. The CDR3 DNA sequence: TGTGCCAGCAGTTACTGGAGGACGGGTGAGCAGTACTTC.

The table lists this clone with many counts. J is TRBJ2-2 and V is TRBV28, with 15 bases identical to TRBD2. Germline assignment: CDR1 MDHEN and CDR2 SYDVKM. V shed 1 base, J shed 6 bases, and the junction held 6 bases outside the gene matches. CDR3 size: 18 residues. Written as DNA, the CDR3 is TGTGCCAGCAGTTTATACGCTAGGACTAGCGGGAGGGCCGGGGAGCTGTTTTTT. It codes for CASSLYARTSGRAGELFF.

In its sample, this clone was seen a few times. V is TRBV29-1 and J is TRBJ1-1, with TRBD1 as a possible D gene (5 bases). Germline CDR1 and CDR2: SQVTM and ANQGSEA. V was shortened by 3 bases and J by 0 bases, with 14 bases between the two germline ends. The CDR3 contains 15 residues. CDR3: CSVEPGWGMNTEAFF. The DNA of the CDR3 is TGCAGCGTTGAGCCGGGGTGGGGGATGAACACTGAAGCTTTCTTT.

The V gene is TRBV23-1, the J gene TRBJ1-2; D possibly corresponds to TRBD1 (6 bases). TRBV23-1 belongs to the ORF category, with a function that is uncertain. Trimming took 2 bases from V and 4 from J, leaving 17 bases between them. The CDR3 is made up of 16 amino acids. The CDR3 bases are TGCGCCAGCAGTCAACGCTCTTTTAGGGGGGGCTATGGCTACACCTTC. Translating it yields CASSQRSFRGGYGYTF.